A selection of T cell receptor beta chains follows, all from one sample in a study of blood T cell repertoires in COVID-19. Only in-frame clones appear in the TCRdb table, and some are missing; sequencing was by immunoSEQ multiplex PCR. This sample has about 170,000 clones, with less than 85% found just once. Material for sequencing was peripheral blood. These receptor sequences come from a woman in her forties with COVID-19, enrolled during active disease. Each CDR3 is given with its conserved first and last residue. D genes are given only for firm matches. The size of a clone is reported for some rows only, either as once, few or many, or as a class for expanded clones.

-	-	TRBV12-5	TRBJ1-1	15	CASGLSQIMNTEAFF	TGTGCTAGTGGGCTCTCACAGATAATGAACACTGAAGCTTTCTTT
once	TRBD2	TRBV7-7	TRBJ2-3	16	CASSLGTSGSVDTQYF	TGTGCTAGCAGCTTGGGGACTAGCGGGAGTGTCGATACGCAGTATTTT
-	-	TRBV27	TRBJ2-3	14	CASSFAGPGDTQYF	TGTGCCAGCAGCTTCGCGGGGCCTGGTGATACGCAGTATTTT
-	TRBD2	TRBV6-5	TRBJ2-3	15	CASRPNGGAGDTQYF	TGTGCCAGCAGACCTAACGGGGGGGCGGGGGATACGCAGTATTTT
-	TRBD1	TRBV2	TRBJ1-1	14	CASKWTGGNTEAFF	TGTGCCAGCAAATGGACAGGGGGCAACACTGAAGCTTTCTTT
-	TRBD1	TRBV6-5	TRBJ2-2	14	CASKGQGNTGELFF	TGTGCCAGCAAAGGACAGGGGAACACCGGGGAGCTGTTTTTT
-	-	TRBV7-9	TRBJ2-3	15	CASSLLGVGADTQYF	TGTGCCAGCAGCCTCCTAGGGGTTGGGGCAGATACGCAGTATTTT
-	TRBD1	TRBV7-3	TRBJ2-5	15	CASSSTQGAGETQYF	TGTGCCAGCAGCTCCACACAGGGGGCTGGGGAGACCCAGTACTTC
-	TRBD2	TRBV7-8	TRBJ2-1	20	CASSFPGGLAGQATYNEQFF	TGTGCCAGCAGCTTCCCTGGGGGACTAGCGGGACAAGCTACTTACAATGAGCAGTTCTTC
-	-	TRBV19	TRBJ2-4	15	CASSIVTGAKNIQYF	TGTGCCAGTAGTATAGTTACCGGGGCCAAAAACATTCAGTACTTC
few	TRBD1	TRBV6-1	TRBJ1-2	15	CASSEGGTGNRLYTF	TGTGCCAGCAGTGAAGGAGGGACAGGGAACAGATTATACACCTTC
-	-	TRBV6-6	TRBJ2-5	10	CASSKETQYF	TGTGCCAGCAGCAAAGAGACCCAGTACTTC
-	TRBD1	TRBV7-8	TRBJ1-1	15	CASSWGQGGNTEAFF	TGTGCCAGCAGCTGGGGACAGGGAGGCAACACTGAAGCTTTCTTT
-	-	TRBV3-1/TRBV3-2	TRBJ1-1	14	CASSPRRQNTEAFF	TGTGCCAGCAGCCCCAGGCGTCAGAACACTGAAGCTTTCTTT
-	TRBD1	TRBV19	TRBJ2-5	15	CASSSTRRQGITQYF	TGTGCCAGTAGTTCGACAAGACGACAGGGTATCACCCAGTACTTC
-	TRBD2	TRBV7-8	TRBJ2-7	17	CASSLLASGRAQNEQYF	TGTGCCAGCAGCTTATTAGCTAGCGGGAGGGCCCAGAACGAGCAGTACTTC
-	-	TRBV9	TRBJ2-2	14	CASSVGGAMAELFF	TGTGCCAGCAGTGTCGGGGGAGCGATGGCGGAGCTGTTTTTT
-	-	TRBV19	TRBJ1-2	14	CASSIDQPGYGYTF	TGTGCCAGTAGTATAGATCAACCGGGCTATGGCTACACCTTC
-	-	TRBV5-4	TRBJ2-3	14	CASSLGLDTDTQYF	TGTGCCAGCAGCTTGGGCCTAGACACAGATACGCAGTATTTT
few	TRBD1	TRBV7-8	TRBJ2-2	15	CASSLDRVGIGELFF	TGTGCCAGCAGCCTCGACAGGGTCGGGATCGGGGAGCTGTTTTTT
-	-	TRBV6-5	TRBJ1-5	15	CASRKGGNSNQPQHF	TGTGCCAGCAGGAAAGGGGGTAATAGCAATCAGCCCCAGCATTTT
-	-	TRBV11-3	TRBJ2-3	15	CASSLDSSTSDTQYF	TGTGCCAGCAGCTTAGATAGCAGTACCTCAGATACGCAGTATTTT
-	TRBD1	TRBV28	TRBJ1-3	15	CASSLTGGTGNTIYF	TGTGCCAGCAGTTTAACAGGGGGTACTGGAAACACCATATATTTT
-	TRBD2	TRBV11-2	TRBJ2-1	16	CASSLGSGLAYNEQFF	TGTGCCAGCAGCTTAGGTTCGGGACTAGCGTACAATGAGCAGTTCTTC
once	-	TRBV4-1	TRBJ2-2	15	CASSQPTRQSGELFF	TGCGCCAGCAGCCAACCGACTCGGCAATCCGGGGAGCTGTTTTTT
-	TRBD2	TRBV4-2	TRBJ2-3	17	CASSQGTSGGPADTQYF	TGTGCCAGCAGCCAGGGGACTAGCGGGGGGCCGGCGGATACGCAGTATTTT
-	-	TRBV9	TRBJ1-2	15	CASSFRPDTTYGYTF	TGTGCCAGCAGCTTCAGACCGGACACGACCTATGGCTACACCTTC
once	-	TRBV5-6	TRBJ2-2	13	CASSLGGDGELFF	TGTGCCAGCAGCTTGGGGGGAGACGGGGAGCTGTTTTTT
few	TRBD2	TRBV12-3/TRBV12-4	TRBJ2-3	13	CASGGGAVDTQYF	TGTGCCAGCGGCGGGGGGGCGGTAGATACGCAGTATTTT
once	-	TRBV7-2	TRBJ2-1	13	CASSSLPYNEQFF	TGTGCCAGCAGCTCCCTACCCTACAATGAGCAGTTCTTC
few	-	TRBV9	TRBJ2-3	16	CASSVAGVSLPDTQYF	TGTGCCAGCAGCGTAGCCGGGGTTAGTTTACCAGATACGCAGTATTTT